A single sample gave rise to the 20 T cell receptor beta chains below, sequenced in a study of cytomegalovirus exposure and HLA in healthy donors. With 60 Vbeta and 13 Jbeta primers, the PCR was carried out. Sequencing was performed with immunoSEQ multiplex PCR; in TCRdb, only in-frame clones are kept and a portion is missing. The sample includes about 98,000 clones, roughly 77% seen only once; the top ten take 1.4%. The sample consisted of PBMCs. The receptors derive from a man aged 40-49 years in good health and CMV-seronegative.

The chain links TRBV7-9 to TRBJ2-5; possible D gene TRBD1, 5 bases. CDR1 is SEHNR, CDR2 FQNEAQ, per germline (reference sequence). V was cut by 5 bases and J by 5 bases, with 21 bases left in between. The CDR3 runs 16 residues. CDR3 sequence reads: CASSPLVVGLVETQYF. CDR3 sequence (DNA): TGTGCCAGCAGCCCTCTAGTGGTGGGGCTGGTGGAGACCCAGTACTTC.

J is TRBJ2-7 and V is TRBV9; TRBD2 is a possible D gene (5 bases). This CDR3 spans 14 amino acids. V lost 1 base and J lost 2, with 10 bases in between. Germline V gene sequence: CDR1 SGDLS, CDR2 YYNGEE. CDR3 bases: TGTGCCAGCAGCGTAATGCCGGGAACCTACGAGCAGTACTTC. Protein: CASSVMPGTYEQYF.

CDR3 in amino acids: CASDPTGLQPQHF. For the CDR3, the DNA is TGTGCCAGCGACCCGACAGGACTTCAGCCCCAGCATTTT. This chain connects TRBV6-1 to TRBJ1-5; TRBD1 might be the D (6 bases). Germline V gene sequence: CDR1 MNHNS, CDR2 SASEGT. The CDR3 is 13 residues long. The V and J ends lost 8 bases and 6 bases respectively, with 14 bases between them.

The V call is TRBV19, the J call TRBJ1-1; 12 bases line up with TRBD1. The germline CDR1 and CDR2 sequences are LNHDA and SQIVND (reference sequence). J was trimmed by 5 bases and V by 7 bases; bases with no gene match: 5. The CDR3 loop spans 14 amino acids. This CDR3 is CASTRDRGQTEAFF. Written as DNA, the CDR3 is TGTGCCAGTACCCGGGACAGGGGGCAGACTGAAGCTTTCTTT.

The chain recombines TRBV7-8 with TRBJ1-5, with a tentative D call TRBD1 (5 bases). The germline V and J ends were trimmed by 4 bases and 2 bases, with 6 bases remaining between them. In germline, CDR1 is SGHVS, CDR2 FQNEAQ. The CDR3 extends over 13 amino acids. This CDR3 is CASSSGGNQPQHF. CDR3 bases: TGTGCCAGCAGCTCGGGGGGCAATCAGCCCCAGCATTTT.

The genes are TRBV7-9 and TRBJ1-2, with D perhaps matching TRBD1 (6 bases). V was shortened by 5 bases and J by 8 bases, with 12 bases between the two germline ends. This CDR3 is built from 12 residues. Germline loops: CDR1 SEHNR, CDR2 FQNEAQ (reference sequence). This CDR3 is CASSPGQRGYTF. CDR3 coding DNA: TGTGCCAGCAGCCCAGGACAGCGAGGCTACACCTTC.

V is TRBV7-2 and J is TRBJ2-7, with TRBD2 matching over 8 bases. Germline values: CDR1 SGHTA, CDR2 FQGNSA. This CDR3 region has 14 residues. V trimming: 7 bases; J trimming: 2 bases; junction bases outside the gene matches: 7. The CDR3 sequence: CASTPTSGTYEQYF. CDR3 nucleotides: TGTGCCAGCACGCCTACTAGCGGCACCTACGAGCAGTACTTC. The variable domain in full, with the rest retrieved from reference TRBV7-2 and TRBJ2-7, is GAGVSQSPSNKVTEKGKDVELRCDPISGHTALYWYRQSLGQGLEFLIYFQGNSAPDKSGLPSDRFSAERTGGSVSTLTIQRTQQEDSAVYLCASTPTSGTYEQYFGPGTRLTVT.

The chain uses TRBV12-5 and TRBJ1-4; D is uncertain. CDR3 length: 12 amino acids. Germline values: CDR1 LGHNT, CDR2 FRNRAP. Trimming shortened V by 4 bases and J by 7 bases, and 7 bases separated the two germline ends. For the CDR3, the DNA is TGTGCTAGTGGTTCCGCAGGTGAAAAACTGTTTTTT. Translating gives CASGSAGEKLFF.

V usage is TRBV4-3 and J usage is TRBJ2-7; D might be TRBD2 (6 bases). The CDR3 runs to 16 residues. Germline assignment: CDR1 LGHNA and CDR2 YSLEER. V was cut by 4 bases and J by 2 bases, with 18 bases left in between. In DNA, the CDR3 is TGCGCCAGCAGCCCCAGAGAAGGCGGGGACCCCTACGAGCAGTACTTC. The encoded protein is CASSPREGGDPYEQYF.

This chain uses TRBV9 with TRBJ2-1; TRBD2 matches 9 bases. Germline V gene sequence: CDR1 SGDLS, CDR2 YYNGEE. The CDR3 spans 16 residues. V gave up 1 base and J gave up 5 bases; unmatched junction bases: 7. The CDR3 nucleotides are TGTGCCAGCAGCGTATCGCGGGCGGGGGGGCACAATGAGCAGTTCTTC. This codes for CASSVSRAGGHNEQFF.

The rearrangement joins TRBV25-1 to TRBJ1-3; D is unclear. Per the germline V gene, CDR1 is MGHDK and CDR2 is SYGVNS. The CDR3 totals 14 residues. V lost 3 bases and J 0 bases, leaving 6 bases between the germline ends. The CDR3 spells CASSDPGSGNTIYF. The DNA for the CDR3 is TGTGCCAGCAGTGACCCCGGCTCTGGAAACACCATATATTTT.

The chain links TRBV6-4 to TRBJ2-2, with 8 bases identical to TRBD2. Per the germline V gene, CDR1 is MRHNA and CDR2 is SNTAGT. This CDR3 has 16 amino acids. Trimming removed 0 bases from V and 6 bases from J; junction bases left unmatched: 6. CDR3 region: CASSDSGTRQAGELFF. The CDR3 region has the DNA TGTGCCAGCAGTGACTCGGGGACTAGGCAAGCCGGGGAGCTGTTTTTT.

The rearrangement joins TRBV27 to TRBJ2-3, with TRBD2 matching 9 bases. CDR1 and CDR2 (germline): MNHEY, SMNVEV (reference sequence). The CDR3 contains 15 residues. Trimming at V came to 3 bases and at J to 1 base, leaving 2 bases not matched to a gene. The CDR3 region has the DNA TGTGCCAGCAGTTTCCGCGGGGGGGGCACAGATACGCAGTATTTT. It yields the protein CASSFRGGGTDTQYF.

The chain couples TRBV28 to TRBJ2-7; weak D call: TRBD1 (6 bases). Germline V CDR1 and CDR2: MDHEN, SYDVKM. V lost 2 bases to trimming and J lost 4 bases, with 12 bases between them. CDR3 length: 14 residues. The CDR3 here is CASSLGGSKYEQYF. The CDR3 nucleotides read TGTGCCAGCAGTTTAGGGGGCAGTAAGTACGAGCAGTACTTC.

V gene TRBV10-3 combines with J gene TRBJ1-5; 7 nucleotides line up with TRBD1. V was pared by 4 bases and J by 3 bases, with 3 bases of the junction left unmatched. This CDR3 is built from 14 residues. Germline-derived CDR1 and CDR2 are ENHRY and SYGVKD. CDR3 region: CAISGDRDNQPQHF. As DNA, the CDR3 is TGTGCCATCAGTGGCGACAGGGACAATCAGCCCCAGCATTTT.

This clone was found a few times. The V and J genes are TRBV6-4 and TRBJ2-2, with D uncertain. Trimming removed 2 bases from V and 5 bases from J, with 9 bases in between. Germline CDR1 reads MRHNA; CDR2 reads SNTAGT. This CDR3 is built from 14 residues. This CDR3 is CASSDKLRTGELFF. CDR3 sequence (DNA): TGTGCCAGCAGTGACAAATTGCGAACCGGGGAGCTGTTTTTT.

In nucleotides, the CDR3 is TGTGCCAGCAGTGATTCCTTGTTTTCCGAGCAGTACTTC. Its protein product is CASSDSLFSEQYF. The V and J genes are TRBV6-4 and TRBJ2-7; D gene uncertain. The CDR3 extends over 13 amino acids. Germline V gene data show CDR1 as MRHNA and CDR2 as SNTAGT. V lost 3 bases and J 6 bases, leaving 12 bases between the germline ends.

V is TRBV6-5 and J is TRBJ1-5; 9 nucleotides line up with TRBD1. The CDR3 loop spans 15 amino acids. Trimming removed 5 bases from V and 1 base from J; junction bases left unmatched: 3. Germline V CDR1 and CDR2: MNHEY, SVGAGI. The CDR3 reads CASSPDRGSNQPQHF. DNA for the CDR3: TGTGCCAGCAGTCCGGACAGGGGAAGCAATCAGCCCCAGCATTTT.

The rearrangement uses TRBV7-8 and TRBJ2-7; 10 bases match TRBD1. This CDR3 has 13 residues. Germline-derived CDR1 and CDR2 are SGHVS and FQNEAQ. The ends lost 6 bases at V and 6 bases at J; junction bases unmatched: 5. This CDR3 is CASSLGQGVEQYF. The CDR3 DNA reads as TGTGCCAGCAGTCTTGGACAGGGGGTCGAGCAGTACTTC. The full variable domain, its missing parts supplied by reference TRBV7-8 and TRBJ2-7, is GAGVSQSPRYKVAKRGQDVALRCDPISGHVSLFWYQQALGQGPEFLTYFQNEAQLDKSGLPSDRFFAERPEGSVSTLKIQRTQQEDSAVYLCASSLGQGVEQYFGPGTRLTVT.

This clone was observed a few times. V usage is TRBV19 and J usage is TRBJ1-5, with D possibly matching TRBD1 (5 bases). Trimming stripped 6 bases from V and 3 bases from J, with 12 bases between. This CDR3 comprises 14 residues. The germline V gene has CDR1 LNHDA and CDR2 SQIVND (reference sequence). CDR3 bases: TGTGCCAGTAGGTCCATAGGGGTCAATCAGCCCCAGCATTTT. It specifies CASRSIGVNQPQHF.